Below are 27 T cell receptor beta chains sequenced from a single sample in a study of blood T cell repertoires in COVID-19. Sequencing used immunoSEQ multiplex PCR; TCRdb keeps in-frame clones, though not all of them. Altogether 95,000 to 100,000 clones are present, 70% to 90% being singletons, with the ten largest covering about 4.2%. Sample: peripheral blood. All receptors come from a human donor with COVID-19, enrolled during active disease. The donor label of this sample is uncertain.

The chain has TRBV15 and TRBJ1-6; D is unresolved. Germline lookup yields CDR1 LNHNV and CDR2 YYDKDF (reference sequence). This CDR3 contains 14 residues. The V end lost 1 base, the J end lost 8 bases, and 9 bases lay between the germline ends. The CDR3 nucleotides read TGTGCCACCAGCAGAGCACCTAGAGATTCACCCCTCCACTTT. It yields the protein CATSRAPRDSPLHF.

The CDR3 sequence is CVRSLGIGGVNTEAFF. CDR3 bases: TGTGTCAGAAGCTTGGGGATTGGGGGGGTAAACACTGAAGCTTTCTTT. The chain combines TRBV7-5 with TRBJ1-1. TRBV7-5 is noted as a pseudogene. CDR3 length equals 16 residues.

The genes are TRBV2 and TRBJ1-1, with 7 bases identical to TRBD1. Germline loops: CDR1 SNHLY, CDR2 FYNNEI. The CDR3 runs to 13 residues. CDR3 protein: CAATTGVNTEAFF. The CDR3 bases are TGTGCAGCAACAACAGGGGTGAACACTGAAGCTTTCTTT.

The chain links TRBV20-1 to TRBJ2-7; D gene uncertain. The CDR3 contains 11 residues. V was shortened by 6 bases and J by 3 bases, with 9 bases between the two germline ends. CDR1 DFQATT and CDR2 SNEGSKA come from the germline V gene (reference sequence). The CDR3 is CSAQRDYEQYF. CDR3 nucleotide sequence: TGCAGTGCGCAACGAGACTACGAGCAGTACTTC.

V gene TRBV11-2 combines with J gene TRBJ2-5; TRBD1 matches at 8 bases. Germline loops: CDR1 SGHAT, CDR2 FQNNGV. This CDR3 region has 14 residues. V gave up 4 bases and J gave up 5 bases; unmatched junction bases: 6. The CDR3 reads CASSSIRGRETQYF. The CDR3 DNA follows: TGTGCCAGCAGCTCAATCAGGGGGCGCGAGACCCAGTACTTC.

V usage is TRBV29-1 and J usage is TRBJ1-2; possible D gene TRBD1, 6 bases. The CDR3 is 12 amino acids. V was shortened by 6 bases and J by 0 bases, with 8 bases between the two germline ends. Germline V gene sequence: CDR1 SQVTM, CDR2 ANQGSEA. This CDR3 reads CSVGQANYGYTF. Here the CDR3 DNA reads TGCAGCGTGGGACAAGCTAACTATGGCTACACCTTC.

This chain uses TRBV28 with TRBJ1-2; the match to TRBD1 covers 11 bases. This CDR3 has 14 amino acids. CDR1 and CDR2 from the germline V gene are MDHEN and SYDVKM. The V gene end was trimmed by 6 bases and the J gene end by 5 bases; junction bases not matched to a gene: 5. DNA for the CDR3: TGTGCCAGCAGCACTGGACAGGGGGCGTATGGCTACACCTTC. Its translation is CASSTGQGAYGYTF.

The chain combines TRBV7-3 with TRBJ2-1; TRBD1 aligns across 11 bases. The J segment lost 5 bases and the V segment lost 5 bases, leaving 11 bases of the junction unmatched. This CDR3 contains 17 residues. Germline loops: CDR1 SGHTA, CDR2 FQGTGA. CDR3 bases: TGTGCCAGCAGCCTTCGAGACCTGGGACAGGGGGACAATGAGCAGTTCTTC. Translated: CASSLRDLGQGDNEQFF.

This sequence joins TRBV9 and TRBJ2-7, with TRBD1 as a possible D gene (6 bases). V dropped 0 bases and J dropped 2 bases, with 12 bases sitting between them. The CDR3 is 15 residues long. Per germline, CDR1 SGDLS and CDR2 YYNGEE. The CDR3 DNA reads as TGTGCCAGCAGCGTAGCGACCGGGACAACCTACGAGCAGTACTTC. Protein product: CASSVATGTTYEQYF.

The CDR3 DNA reads TGCGCCAGCAGCTCGAGTTCGAGGCAAGAGACCCAGTACTTC. Its translation is CASSSSSRQETQYF. The chain joins TRBV5-1 to TRBJ2-5; no definite D call. The germline V gene has CDR1 SGHRS and CDR2 YFSETQ. CDR3 length: 14 residues. V dropped 3 bases and J dropped 2 bases, with 11 bases sitting between them.

This chain links TRBV3-1 (or the pseudogene TRBV3-2) with TRBJ1-4; possible D gene TRBD1, 5 bases. Germline-derived CDR1 and CDR2 are LGHDT and YNNKEL (reference sequence). This CDR3 is built from 15 residues. Deletions cut 3 bases from V and 2 bases from J, with 10 bases between. The CDR3 protein is CASSQTGGTNEKLFF. The DNA for the CDR3 is TGTGCCAGCAGCCAGACGGGGGGGACTAATGAAAAACTGTTTTTT.

This clone was detected only once. The genes are TRBV7-9 and TRBJ2-7; perhaps TRBD1 as D (6 bases). The CDR3 runs to 15 residues. Trimming took off 4 bases at V and 4 bases at J, with 17 bases between the two ends. Germline V CDR1 and CDR2: SEHNR, FQNEAQ (reference sequence). The CDR3 loop reads CASSSTMDRIYEQYF. The CDR3 bases are TGTGCCAGCAGCTCGACGATGGACAGAATTTACGAGCAGTACTTC.

The chain employs TRBV6-1 and TRBJ1-2; no definite D call. Germline values: CDR1 MNHNS, CDR2 SASEGT. The CDR3 sequence is 14 residues long. V was clipped by 2 bases and J by 1 base, with 8 bases between them. The CDR3 DNA reads TGTGCCAGCAGTGAAAGCAACGGTAACTATGGCTACACCTTC. Translation gives CASSESNGNYGYTF.

This clone was counted once. This sequence joins TRBV6-5 and TRBJ2-7, with 14 bases matching TRBD2. The germline V gene encodes CDR1 MNHEY and CDR2 SVGAGI. Trimming removed 4 bases from V and 4 bases from J; junction bases left unmatched: 3. The CDR3 is made up of 15 amino acids. CDR3 nucleotides: TGTGCCAGCAGTTCCAGGACTAGCGGGAGGTACGAGCAGTACTTC. Encoded protein: CASSSRTSGRYEQYF.

V gene TRBV2 combines with J gene TRBJ1-3, with unresolved D. Germline CDR1 and CDR2: SNHLY and FYNNEI. Trimming left V 7 bases short and J 0 bases short, with 7 bases between. The CDR3 length is 13 residues. The CDR3 coding sequence is TGTGCCAGCACCGGAGTCTCTGGAAACACCATATATTTT. Translating it yields CASTGVSGNTIYF.

This chain connects TRBV7-9 to TRBJ2-5; tentative D call: TRBD1 (5 bases). Trimming removed 1 base at V and 7 bases at J, with 13 bases between. The germline gives CDR1 SEHNR, CDR2 FQNEAQ (reference sequence). The CDR3 runs 14 residues. The CDR3 sequence: CASSLVGREWTQYF. The CDR3 nucleotides read TGTGCCAGCAGCTTAGTGGGCAGGGAATGGACCCAGTACTTC.

The chain carries TRBV7-2 and TRBJ1-3; D is unclear. This CDR3 contains 15 residues. In germline, CDR1 is SGHTA, CDR2 FQGNSA. The V gene lost 6 bases and the J gene lost 0 bases, with 12 bases spanning the gap. CDR3 sequence (DNA): TGTGCCAGCAGAGACGTGGGGAGCTCTGGAAACACCATATATTTT. Translation: CASRDVGSSGNTIYF.

The CDR3 region is CASSERRNSYNEQFF. The CDR3 DNA reads as TGTGCCAGCAGTGAGCGCCGAAACTCCTACAATGAGCAGTTCTTC. V gene TRBV2 combines with J gene TRBJ2-1; D gene unclear. This CDR3 is 15 amino acids long. The V end lost 3 bases, the J end lost 0 bases, and 9 bases lay between the germline ends. CDR1 SNHLY and CDR2 FYNNEI come from the germline V gene. The full variable domain, with the rest looked up from reference TRBV2 and TRBJ2-1, is EPEVTQTPSHQVTQMGQEVILRCVPISNHLYFYWYRQILGQKVEFLVSFYNNEISEKSEIFDDQFSVERPDGSNFTLKIRSTKLEDSAMYFCASSERRNSYNEQFFGPGTRLTVL.

The gene calls are TRBV10-3 and TRBJ1-3; TRBD1 aligns across 8 bases. The CDR3 is 16 amino acids. Germline assignment: CDR1 ENHRY and CDR2 SYGVKD. The V gene end was trimmed by 7 bases and the J gene end by 2 bases; junction bases not matched to a gene: 10. The chain's CDR3 is CAITRGQGGPGNTIYF. As DNA, the CDR3 is TGTGCCATCACGCGAGGACAGGGAGGCCCTGGAAACACCATATATTTT.

The J gene is TRBJ1-6, the V gene TRBV5-1; TRBD1 matches 9 bases. V shed 4 bases and J 10 bases; nucleotides not matched to a gene: 6. The germline CDR1 and CDR2 sequences are SGHRS and YFSETQ. The CDR3 runs 14 residues. CDR3 coding DNA: TGCGCCAGCAGCCCGGGACAGGGTAGATCACCCCTCCACTTT. It codes for CASSPGQGRSPLHF.

This clone was recorded once. The chain has TRBV28 and TRBJ1-5, with a weak D call TRBD1 (5 bases). Germline V gene data show CDR1 as MDHEN and CDR2 as SYDVKM. This CDR3 has 13 amino acids. Trimming removed 5 bases at V and 6 bases at J, with 11 bases between. The CDR3 reads CASSMRGGQPQHF. DNA of the CDR3: TGTGCCAGCAGTATGAGGGGAGGTCAGCCCCAGCATTTT.

The chain has TRBV5-5 and TRBJ1-6; no definite D call. The CDR3 runs 16 residues. Germline V lookup: CDR1 SGHKS, CDR2 YYEKEE (reference sequence). Between the trimmed V and J ends, which lost 1 base and 7 bases, there was a span of 15 bases. The CDR3 sequence is CASSLWTLGRNSPLHF. CDR3 bases: TGTGCCAGCAGCTTGTGGACTCTCGGACGGAATTCACCCCTCCACTTT.

The rearrangement joins TRBV5-4 to TRBJ2-1; tentatively, D is TRBD2 (5 bases). The CDR3 loop spans 16 amino acids. Germline CDR1 is SGHNT and CDR2 is YYREEE (reference sequence). The V gene lost 2 bases and the J gene lost 0 bases, with 12 bases spanning the gap. Here the CDR3 DNA reads TGTGCCAGCAGCTTCGGAGGAACCAACTCCTACAATGAGCAGTTCTTC. Protein: CASSFGGTNSYNEQFF.

V is TRBV29-1 and J is TRBJ1-1; TRBD1 might be the D (6 bases). Germline assignment: CDR1 SQVTM and CDR2 ANQGSEA. The V and J ends lost 5 bases and 3 bases respectively, with 16 bases between them. The CDR3 is 14 residues long. The CDR3 loop is CSVRTAGWDTEAFF. CDR3 in DNA: TGCAGCGTTCGGACAGCCGGGTGGGACACTGAAGCTTTCTTT.

The chain joins TRBV30 to TRBJ2-5; D might be TRBD1 (6 bases). The V and J ends lost 7 bases and 4 bases respectively, with 10 bases between them. The CDR3 has 11 residues. Per the germline V gene, CDR1 is GTSNPN and CDR2 is SVGIG (reference sequence). The chain's CDR3 is CALTGLETQYF. Written as DNA, the CDR3 is TGTGCCTTGACAGGTCTAGAGACCCAGTACTTC. Based on the CDR3 plus reference TRBV30 and TRBJ2-5, the full variable domain is SQTIHQWPATLVQPVGSPLSLECTVEGTSNPNLYWYRQAAGRGLQLLFYSVGIGQISSEVPQNLSASRPQDRQFILSSKKLLLSDSGFYLCALTGLETQYFGPGTRLLVL.

CDR3: CATTGYDTEAFF. In DNA, the CDR3 is TGTGCCACGACAGGCTATGACACTGAAGCTTTCTTT. The chain combines TRBV19 with TRBJ1-1; perhaps TRBD1 as D (6 bases). There are 12 residues in the CDR3. The ends were cut back, 10 bases at V and 3 bases at J, with 12 bases in the middle. Germline lookup yields CDR1 LNHDA and CDR2 SQIVND (reference sequence).

The chain carries TRBV11-3 and TRBJ2-2; D is unresolved. V was clipped by 6 bases and J by 1 base, with 6 bases between them. The germline gives CDR1 SGHNT, CDR2 YENEEA. The CDR3 runs 13 residues. The CDR3 sequence is CASRAVNTGELFF. Here the CDR3 DNA reads TGTGCCAGCAGGGCGGTGAACACCGGGGAGCTGTTTTTT.